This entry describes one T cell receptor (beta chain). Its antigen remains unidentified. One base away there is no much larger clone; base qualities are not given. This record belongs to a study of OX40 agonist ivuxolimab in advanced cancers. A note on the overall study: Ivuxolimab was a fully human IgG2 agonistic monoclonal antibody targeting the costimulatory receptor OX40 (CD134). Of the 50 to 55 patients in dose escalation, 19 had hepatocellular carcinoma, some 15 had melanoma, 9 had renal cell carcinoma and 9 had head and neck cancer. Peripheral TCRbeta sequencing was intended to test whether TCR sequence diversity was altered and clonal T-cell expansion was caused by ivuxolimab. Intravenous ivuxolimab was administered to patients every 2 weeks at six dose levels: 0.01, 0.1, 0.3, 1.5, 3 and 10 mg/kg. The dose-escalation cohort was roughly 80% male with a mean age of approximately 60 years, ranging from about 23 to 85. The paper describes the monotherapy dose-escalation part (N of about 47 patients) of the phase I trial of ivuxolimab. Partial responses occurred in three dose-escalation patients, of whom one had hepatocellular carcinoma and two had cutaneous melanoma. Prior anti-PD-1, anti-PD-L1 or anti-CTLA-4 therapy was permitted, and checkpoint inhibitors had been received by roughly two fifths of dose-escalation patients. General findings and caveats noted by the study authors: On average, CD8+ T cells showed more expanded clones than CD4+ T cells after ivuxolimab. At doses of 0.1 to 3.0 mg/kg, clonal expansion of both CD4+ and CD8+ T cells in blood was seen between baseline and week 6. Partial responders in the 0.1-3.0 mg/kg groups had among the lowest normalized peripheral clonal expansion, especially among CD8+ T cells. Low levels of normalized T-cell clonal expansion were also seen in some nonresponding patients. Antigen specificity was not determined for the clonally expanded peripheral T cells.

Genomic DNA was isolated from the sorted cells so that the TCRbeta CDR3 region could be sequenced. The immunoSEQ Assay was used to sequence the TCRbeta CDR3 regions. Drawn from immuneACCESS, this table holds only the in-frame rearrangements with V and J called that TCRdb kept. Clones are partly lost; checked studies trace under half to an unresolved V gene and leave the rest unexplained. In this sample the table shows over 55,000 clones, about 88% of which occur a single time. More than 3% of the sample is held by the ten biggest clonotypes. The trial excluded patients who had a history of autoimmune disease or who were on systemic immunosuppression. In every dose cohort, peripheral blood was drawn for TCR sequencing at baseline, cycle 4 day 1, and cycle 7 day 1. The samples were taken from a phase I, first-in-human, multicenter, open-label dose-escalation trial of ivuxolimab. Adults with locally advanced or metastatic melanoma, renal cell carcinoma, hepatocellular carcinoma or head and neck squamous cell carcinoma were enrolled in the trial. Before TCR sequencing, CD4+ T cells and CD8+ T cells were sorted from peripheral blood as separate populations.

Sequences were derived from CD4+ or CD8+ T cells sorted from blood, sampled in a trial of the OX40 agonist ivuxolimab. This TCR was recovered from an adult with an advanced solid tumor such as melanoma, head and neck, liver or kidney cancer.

CDR3 reads: CASRSFRGPITEAFF. The nucleotide sequence is TGTGCCAGCAGATCTTTTCGGGGGCCGATCACTGAAGCTTTCTTT. The chain is encoded by TRBV7-9 joined to TRBJ1-1; the D segment could be TRBD1, given 6 matching bases. Spanning cysteine to phenylalanine, the CDR3 consists of 15 amino acids. The entry retains the CDR3 DNA only, 45 bases that are in frame from base 1. In the germline V gene (reference sequence), CDR1 corresponds to SEHNR and CDR2 to FQNEAQ. At the junction V is shortened by 6 bases and J by 4 bases, with 18 bases in between.